These 22 T cell receptor beta chains were sequenced from one sample in a study of blood T cell repertoires in COVID-19. TCRdb's table, derived via immunoSEQ multiplex PCR, lists solely in-frame clones and lacks some. The top ten clones hold 3% to 4.5% of a sample with about 240,000 clones, 83% of them seen once. Sequenced input: PBMCs or T cells enriched from blood (not recorded which). Source of these receptors: a woman in her thirties or forties who had been exposed to COVID-19.

This clone has more than one count but fewer than ten. The chain has TRBV28 and TRBJ1-5; D call uncertain. V lost 10 bases to trimming and J lost 0 bases, with 7 bases between them. CDR1 is MDHEN and CDR2 is SYDVKM in the germline V gene. This CDR3 has 12 amino acids. The CDR3: CATSLSNQPQHF. For the CDR3, the DNA is TGTGCCACCTCCCTTAGCAATCAGCCCCAGCATTTT.

This chain joins TRBV28 and TRBJ1-5; D gene uncertain. CDR3 length: 14 residues. Germline values: CDR1 MDHEN, CDR2 SYDVKM. The V gene lost 2 bases and the J gene lost 2 bases, with 7 bases spanning the gap. CDR3 nucleotides: TGTGCCAGCAGTTTACGAGTGGGCAATCAGCCCCAGCATTTT. Its protein is CASSLRVGNQPQHF.

The genes are TRBV24-1 and TRBJ1-1; 9 bases agree with TRBD1. Per the germline V gene, CDR1 is KGHDR and CDR2 is SFDVKD. There are 19 residues in the CDR3. V lost 0 bases and J lost 2; bases outside the gene matches: 12. The CDR3 DNA reads as TGTGCCACCAGTGATTTGTCCCACCTGAACAGGGGGCAAAACACTGAAGCTTTCTTT. Amino acids: CATSDLSHLNRGQNTEAFF.

The chain has TRBV4-1 and TRBJ2-1; TRBD2 matches 12 bases. Germline CDR1 reads MGHRA; CDR2 reads YSYEKL. The CDR3 has 17 residues. V lost 4 bases to trimming and J lost 6 bases; unmatched junction nucleotides: 10. The CDR3 sequence: CASSPAVLAGGPNEQFF. CDR3 coding DNA: TGCGCCAGCAGCCCAGCAGTTCTAGCGGGGGGGCCCAATGAGCAGTTCTTC.

The V and J genes are TRBV6-1 and TRBJ1-5; 9 positions match TRBD1. J gave up 2 bases and V 4 bases, and 6 bases lay outside the gene matches. The CDR3 is 16 residues long. Germline CDR1 and CDR2: MNHNS and SASEGT. The CDR3 bases are TGTGCCAGCAGTGGGGGGACAGGGAAAGGCAATCAGCCCCAGCATTTT. Protein product: CASSGGTGKGNQPQHF.

The chain links TRBV7-9 to TRBJ1-3; 10 positions agree with TRBD1. Germline CDR1 and CDR2: SEHNR and FQNEAQ (reference sequence). V gave up 5 bases and J gave up 5 bases; unmatched junction bases: 6. The CDR3 contains 15 residues. CDR3 protein: CASSQLDRGRNTIYF. CDR3 nucleotide sequence: TGTGCCAGCAGCCAATTAGACAGGGGGCGAAACACCATATATTTT.

CDR3 loop: CATSRSGSGNTIYF. The CDR3, as DNA: TGTGCCACCAGCAGATCAGGGTCCGGAAACACCATATATTTT. The chain carries TRBV15 and TRBJ1-3; TRBD1 is a possible D gene (5 bases). CDR1 and CDR2 (germline): LNHNV, YYDKDF (reference sequence). The CDR3 totals 14 residues. The V end was cut by 2 bases, the J end by 4 bases, with 9 bases between.

The chain links TRBV5-4 to TRBJ1-1, with a possible D match to TRBD1 (6 bases). Germline V CDR1 and CDR2: SGHNT, YYREEE (reference sequence). V lost 5 bases to trimming and J lost 7 bases, with 15 bases between them. This CDR3 spans 13 amino acids. CDR3 sequence (DNA): TGTGCCAGCAGTCCTACAGGGAATAGTGAAGCTTTCTTT. It yields the protein CASSPTGNSEAFF.

This clone has just one count. The CDR3 DNA is TGTGCCAGCAGCCAAGCGGACAGGTTGTCGGCCCTCCACTTT. Translating gives CASSQADRLSALHF. The chain couples TRBV3-1 (or the pseudogene TRBV3-2) to TRBJ1-6, with 7 bases that match TRBD1. The trim removed 1 base at V and 14 bases at J, leaving 8 bases unmatched. In germline, CDR1 is LGHDT, CDR2 YNNKEL (reference sequence). This CDR3 region has 14 residues.

This chain uses TRBV7-2 with TRBJ1-1; TRBD1 aligns across 7 bases. V lost 5 bases to trimming and J lost 4 bases; unmatched junction nucleotides: 7. The length of the CDR3 is 14 residues. Germline V gene sequence: CDR1 SGHTA, CDR2 FQGNSA. In nucleotides, the CDR3 is TGTGCCAGCAGCACCGAGGGGGCAGGCACTGAAGCTTTCTTT. Its translation: CASSTEGAGTEAFF. The whole variable domain, remainder taken from reference TRBV7-2 and TRBJ1-1, is GAGVSQSPSNKVTEKGKDVELRCDPISGHTALYWYRQSLGQGLEFLIYFQGNSAPDKSGLPSDRFSAERTGGSVSTLTIQRTQQEDSAVYLCASSTEGAGTEAFFGQGTRLTVV.

The chain recombines TRBV7-2 with TRBJ2-1; 15 positions agree with TRBD2. With V trimmed by 5 bases and J by 6 bases, 8 bases remained unmatched. This CDR3 region has 17 residues. CDR1 is SGHTA, CDR2 FQGNSA, per germline. In DNA, the CDR3 is TGTGCCAGCAGCCCCTGGACTAGCGGGGGGGTACTCAATGAGCAGTTCTTC. Residues: CASSPWTSGGVLNEQFF.

The chain's CDR3 is CASSGEGGYGYTF. The CDR3 region has the DNA TGTGCCAGCAGTGGGGAGGGAGGCTATGGCTACACCTTC. The chain is built from TRBV6-4 and TRBJ1-2, with D uncertain. Germline values: CDR1 MRHNA, CDR2 SNTAGT. V lost 4 bases to trimming and J lost 4 bases, with 10 bases between them. The CDR3 has 13 residues.

This sequence joins TRBV5-1 and TRBJ2-3, with 10 bases matching TRBD2. There are 16 residues in the CDR3. In germline, CDR1 is SGHRS, CDR2 YFSETQ. V lost 3 bases, J lost 5 bases, and 9 bases stayed unmatched. The CDR3 nucleotides are TGCGCCAGCAGCTGGGCCCTAGCGGGGGCCCAAGATACGCAGTATTTT. Protein product: CASSWALAGAQDTQYF.

This clone was detected only a few times. The chain uses TRBV6-6 and TRBJ2-2; 8 bases line up with TRBD1. V lost 5 bases and J lost 4; bases outside the gene matches: 9. Germline values: CDR1 MNHNY, CDR2 SVGAGI (reference sequence). CDR3 length: 16 residues. CDR3 loop: CASSRQGRGVTGELFF. The CDR3 region has the DNA TGTGCCAGCAGTCGACAGGGGCGTGGGGTCACCGGGGAGCTGTTTTTT.

This clone was found once. The CDR3 nucleotides read TGTGCCAGCAGCTTATACAGGTGGGGGGGCAGTGAGACCCAGTACTTC. As protein: CASSLYRWGGSETQYF. The chain couples TRBV7-2 to TRBJ2-5, with D perhaps TRBD2 (7 bases). CDR1 is SGHTA, CDR2 FQGNSA, per germline. This CDR3 has 16 residues. Trimming took 2 bases from V and 5 from J, leaving 18 bases between them.

The rearrangement uses TRBV5-1 and TRBJ1-1; D unresolved. The CDR3 runs to 14 residues. V was shortened by 1 base and J by 2 bases, with 9 bases between the two germline ends. CDR1 is SGHRS, CDR2 YFSETQ, per germline. The CDR3 sequence: CASSLLQVNTEAFF. CDR3 coding DNA: TGCGCCAGCAGCTTGCTTCAGGTTAACACTGAAGCTTTCTTT.

This sequence joins TRBV21-1 and TRBJ2-3; the table calls TRBD1, which could not be checked here. TRBV21-1 is tagged as a pseudogene. CDR3 length: 17 residues. CDR3 bases: TGTGCCAGCGGCGCCGGGCAGGGCAGCACCAGCACAGATACGCAGTATTTT. It codes for CASGAGQGSTSTDTQYF.

A single count supports this clone. The chain employs TRBV6-1 and TRBJ1-5; TRBD1 agrees at 7 bases. The CDR3 runs to 14 residues. CDR1 MNHNS and CDR2 SASEGT come from the germline V gene. Germline trimming cut 3 bases from V and 7 bases from J; bases unmatched to any gene: 6. The DNA of the CDR3 is TGTGCCAGCAGTGATCTTCAGGGGGAACAGCCCCAGCATTTT. It yields the protein CASSDLQGEQPQHF.

This clone appeared once. V usage is TRBV7-9 and J usage is TRBJ1-1; D is uncertain. The CDR3 runs 13 residues. V lost 3 bases, J lost 0 bases, and 5 bases lay in between. The germline V gene has CDR1 SEHNR and CDR2 FQNEAQ (reference sequence). CDR3: CASSLEMNTEAFF. The CDR3 nucleotides are TGTGCCAGCAGCTTGGAGATGAACACTGAAGCTTTCTTT.

This chain uses TRBV9 with TRBJ1-3; 7 positions match TRBD1. Germline V gene data show CDR1 as SGDLS and CDR2 as YYNGEE. V trimming: 0 bases; J trimming: 2 bases; junction bases outside the gene matches: 5. The CDR3 has 16 residues. The CDR3: CASSVAEGATGNTIYF. CDR3 bases: TGTGCCAGCAGCGTAGCGGAGGGGGCCACTGGAAACACCATATATTTT.

The chain links TRBV5-6 to TRBJ2-6; a weak D match, TRBD1 (6 bases). CDR3 length equals 19 residues. V dropped 5 bases and J dropped 0 bases, with 21 bases sitting between them. Germline CDR1 is SGHDT and CDR2 is YYEEEE. DNA of the CDR3: TGTGCCAGCAGGTATCAGGGCGGCATCAGGGGCTCTGGGGCCAACGTCCTGACTTTC. It is translated as CASRYQGGIRGSGANVLTF.

The chain couples TRBV12-3 or TRBV12-4 to TRBJ2-2, with 10 nucleotides matching TRBD2. The CDR3 runs to 12 residues. After removal of 11 bases from V and 7 bases from J, the junction contained 4 bases not matched to a gene. The CDR3 coding sequence is TGTGCCTCCAGCGGGGGGGTCGGGGAGCTGTTTTTT. Translated: CASSGGVGELFF.